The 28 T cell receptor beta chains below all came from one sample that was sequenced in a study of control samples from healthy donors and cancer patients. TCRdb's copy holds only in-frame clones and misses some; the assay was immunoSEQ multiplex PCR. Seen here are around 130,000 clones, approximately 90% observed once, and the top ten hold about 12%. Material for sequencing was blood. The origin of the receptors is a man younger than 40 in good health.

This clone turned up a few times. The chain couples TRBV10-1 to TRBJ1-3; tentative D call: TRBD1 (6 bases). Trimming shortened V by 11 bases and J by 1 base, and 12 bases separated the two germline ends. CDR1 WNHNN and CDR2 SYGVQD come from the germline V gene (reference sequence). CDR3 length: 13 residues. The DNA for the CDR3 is TGCGCCTCTACAGGGATTTCTGGAAACACCATATATTTT. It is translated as CASTGISGNTIYF.

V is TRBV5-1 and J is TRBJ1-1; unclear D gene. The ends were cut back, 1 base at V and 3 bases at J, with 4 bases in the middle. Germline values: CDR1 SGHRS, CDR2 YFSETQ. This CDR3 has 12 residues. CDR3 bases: TGCGCCAGCAGCTTGAGTGACACTGAAGCTTTCTTT. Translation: CASSLSDTEAFF.

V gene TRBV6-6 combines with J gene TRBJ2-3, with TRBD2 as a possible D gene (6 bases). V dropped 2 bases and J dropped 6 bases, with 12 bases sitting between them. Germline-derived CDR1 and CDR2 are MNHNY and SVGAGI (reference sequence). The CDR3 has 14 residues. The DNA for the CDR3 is TGTGCCAGCAGTTACAGGGGAGGAATCGATACGCAGTATTTT. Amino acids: CASSYRGGIDTQYF.

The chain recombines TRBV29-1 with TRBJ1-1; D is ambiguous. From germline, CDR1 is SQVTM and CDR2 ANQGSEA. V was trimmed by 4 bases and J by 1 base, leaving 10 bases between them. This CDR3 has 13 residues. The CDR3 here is CSVGSSWNTEAFF. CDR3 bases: TGCAGCGTTGGCTCTTCATGGAACACTGAAGCTTTCTTT.

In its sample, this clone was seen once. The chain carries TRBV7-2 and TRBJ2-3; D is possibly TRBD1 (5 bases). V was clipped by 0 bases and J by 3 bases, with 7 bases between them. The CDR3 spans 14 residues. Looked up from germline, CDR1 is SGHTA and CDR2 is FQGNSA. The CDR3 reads CASSLAQGTDTQYF. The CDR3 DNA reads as TGTGCCAGCAGCTTAGCGCAGGGAACAGATACGCAGTATTTT. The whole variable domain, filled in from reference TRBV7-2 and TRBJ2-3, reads GAGVSQSPSNKVTEKGKDVELRCDPISGHTALYWYRQSLGQGLEFLIYFQGNSAPDKSGLPSDRFSAERTGGSVSTLTIQRTQQEDSAVYLCASSLAQGTDTQYFGPGTRLTVL.

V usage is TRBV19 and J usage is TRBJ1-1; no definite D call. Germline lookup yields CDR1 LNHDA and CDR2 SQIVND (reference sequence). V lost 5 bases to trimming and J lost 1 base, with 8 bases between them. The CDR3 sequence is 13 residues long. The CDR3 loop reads CASSRVSNTEAFF. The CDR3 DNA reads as TGTGCCAGTAGTCGCGTGTCGAACACTGAAGCTTTCTTT.

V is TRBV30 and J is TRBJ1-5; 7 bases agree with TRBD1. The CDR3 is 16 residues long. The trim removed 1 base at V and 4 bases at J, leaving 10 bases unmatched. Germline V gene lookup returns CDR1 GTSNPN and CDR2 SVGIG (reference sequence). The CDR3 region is CAWSATGQTGNQPQHF. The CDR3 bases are TGTGCCTGGAGTGCGACGGGACAGACTGGTAATCAGCCCCAGCATTTT.

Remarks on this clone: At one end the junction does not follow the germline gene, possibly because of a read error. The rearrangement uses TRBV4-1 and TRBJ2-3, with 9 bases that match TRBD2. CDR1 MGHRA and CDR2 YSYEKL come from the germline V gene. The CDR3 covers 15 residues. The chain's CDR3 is CASSQGTSESVYRNF. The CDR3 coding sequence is TGCGCCAGCAGCCAAGGGACTAGCGAGTCCGTCTATCGGAATTTT.

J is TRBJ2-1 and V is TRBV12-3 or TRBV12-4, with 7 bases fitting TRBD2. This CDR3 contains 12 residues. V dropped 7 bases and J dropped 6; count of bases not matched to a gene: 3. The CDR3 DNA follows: TGTGCCAGCACCCCGGGGGGCAATGAGCAGTTCTTC. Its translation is CASTPGGNEQFF.

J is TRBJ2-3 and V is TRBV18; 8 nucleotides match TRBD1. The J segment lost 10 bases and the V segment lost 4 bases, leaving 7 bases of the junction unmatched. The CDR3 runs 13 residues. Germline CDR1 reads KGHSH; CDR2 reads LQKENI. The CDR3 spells CASSLRTGSPQYF. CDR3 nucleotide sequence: TGTGCCAGCTCACTTCGGACAGGGTCTCCGCAGTATTTT. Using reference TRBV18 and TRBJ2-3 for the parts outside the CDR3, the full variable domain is NAGVMQNPRHLVRRRGQEARLRCSPMKGHSHVYWYRQLPEEGLKFMVYLQKENIIDESGMPKERFSAEFPKEGPSILRIQQVVRGDSAAYFCASSLRTGSPQYFGPGTRLTVL.

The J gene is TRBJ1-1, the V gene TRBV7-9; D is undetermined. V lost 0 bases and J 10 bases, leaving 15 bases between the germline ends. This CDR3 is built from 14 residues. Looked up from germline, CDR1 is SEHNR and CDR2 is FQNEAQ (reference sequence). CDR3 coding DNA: TGTGCCAGCAGCTTAGCGGGAGACACTTCTAGAGCTTTCTTT. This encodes CASSLAGDTSRAFF.

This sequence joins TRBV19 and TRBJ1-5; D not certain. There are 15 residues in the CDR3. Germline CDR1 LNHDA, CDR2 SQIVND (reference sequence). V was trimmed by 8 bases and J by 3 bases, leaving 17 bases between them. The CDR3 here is CASLRNLDYNQPQHF. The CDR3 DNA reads TGTGCCAGTTTGAGAAACCTTGATTACAATCAGCCCCAGCATTTT. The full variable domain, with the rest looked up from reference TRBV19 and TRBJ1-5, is DGGITQSPKYLFRKEGQNVTLSCEQNLNHDAMYWYRQDPGQGLRLIYYSQIVNDFQKGDIAEGYSVSREKKESFPLTVTSAQKNPTAFYLCASLRNLDYNQPQHFGDGTRLSIL.

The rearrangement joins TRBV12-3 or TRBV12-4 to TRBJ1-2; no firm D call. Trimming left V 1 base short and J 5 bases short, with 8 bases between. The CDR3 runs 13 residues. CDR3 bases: TGTGCCAGCAGTTTAGGAAAGGCATATGGCTACACCTTC. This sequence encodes CASSLGKAYGYTF.

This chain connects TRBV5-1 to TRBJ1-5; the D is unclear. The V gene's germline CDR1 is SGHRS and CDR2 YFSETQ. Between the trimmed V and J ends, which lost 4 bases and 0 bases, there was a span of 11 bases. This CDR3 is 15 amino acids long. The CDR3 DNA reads TGCGCCAGCAGCGTGGACGGTTATAGCAATCAGCCCCAGCATTTT. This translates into CASSVDGYSNQPQHF.

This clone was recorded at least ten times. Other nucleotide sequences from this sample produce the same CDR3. This chain's CDR3 is CASSFQGTTNEKLFF. The DNA for the CDR3 is TGTGCCAGCAGCTTCCAGGGGACAACTAATGAAAAACTGTTTTTT. The chain couples TRBV7-2 to TRBJ1-4; possibly TRBD1 for D (6 bases). Germline V gene data show CDR1 as SGHTA and CDR2 as FQGNSA. V lost 3 bases, J lost 0 bases, and 8 bases lay in between. CDR3 length: 15 amino acids.

As DNA, the CDR3 is TGCGCCAGCAGCTTGGGTAGGGGCTATGACTACGAGCAGTACTTC. Translating gives CASSLGRGYDYEQYF. The J gene is TRBJ2-7, the V gene TRBV5-1; tentative D call: TRBD1 (5 bases). Germline V gene lookup returns CDR1 SGHRS and CDR2 YFSETQ. Deletions cut 0 bases from V and 3 bases from J, with 13 bases between. The CDR3 has 15 residues.

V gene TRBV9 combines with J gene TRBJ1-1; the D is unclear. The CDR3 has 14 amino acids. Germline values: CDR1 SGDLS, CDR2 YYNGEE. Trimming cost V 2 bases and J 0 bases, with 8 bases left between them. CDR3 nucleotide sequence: TGTGCCAGCAGCGTCGGGCGGCTGAACACTGAAGCTTTCTTT. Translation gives CASSVGRLNTEAFF.

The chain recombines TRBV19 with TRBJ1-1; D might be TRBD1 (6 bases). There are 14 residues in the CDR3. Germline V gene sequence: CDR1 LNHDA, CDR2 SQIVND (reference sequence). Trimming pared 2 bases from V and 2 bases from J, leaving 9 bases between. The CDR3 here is CASSIRQENTEAFF. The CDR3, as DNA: TGTGCCAGTAGTATAAGACAGGAAAACACTGAAGCTTTCTTT.

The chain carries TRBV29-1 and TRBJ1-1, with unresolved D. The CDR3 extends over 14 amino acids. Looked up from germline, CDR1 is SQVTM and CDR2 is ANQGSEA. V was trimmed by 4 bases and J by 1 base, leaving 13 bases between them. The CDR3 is CSVGRIGSNTEAFF. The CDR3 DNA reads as TGCAGCGTTGGCCGCATCGGCTCGAACACTGAAGCTTTCTTT.

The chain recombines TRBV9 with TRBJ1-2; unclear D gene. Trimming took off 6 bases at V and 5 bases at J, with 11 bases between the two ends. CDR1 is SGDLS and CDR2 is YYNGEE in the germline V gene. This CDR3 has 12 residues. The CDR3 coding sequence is TGTGCCAGCACCCCAAGGAAGTATGGCTACACCTTC. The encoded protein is CASTPRKYGYTF.

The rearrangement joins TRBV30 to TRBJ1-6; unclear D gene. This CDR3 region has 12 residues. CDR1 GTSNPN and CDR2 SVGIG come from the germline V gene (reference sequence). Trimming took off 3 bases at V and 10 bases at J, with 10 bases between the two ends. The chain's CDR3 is CAWREARSPLHF. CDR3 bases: TGTGCCTGGAGAGAAGCGCGCTCACCCCTCCACTTT.

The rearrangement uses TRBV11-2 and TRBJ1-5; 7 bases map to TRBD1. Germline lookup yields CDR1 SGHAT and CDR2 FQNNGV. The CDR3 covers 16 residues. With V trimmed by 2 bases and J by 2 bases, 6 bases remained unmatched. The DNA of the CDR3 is TGTGCCAGCAGCTTAAGGGCCCAGGGGGGCAATCAGCCCCAGCATTTT. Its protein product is CASSLRAQGGNQPQHF.

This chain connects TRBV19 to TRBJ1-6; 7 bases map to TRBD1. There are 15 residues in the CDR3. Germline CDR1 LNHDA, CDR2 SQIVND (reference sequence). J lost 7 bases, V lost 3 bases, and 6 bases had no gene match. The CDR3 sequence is CASSIGGGGNSPLHF. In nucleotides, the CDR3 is TGTGCCAGTAGTATTGGAGGGGGCGGAAATTCACCCCTCCACTTT.

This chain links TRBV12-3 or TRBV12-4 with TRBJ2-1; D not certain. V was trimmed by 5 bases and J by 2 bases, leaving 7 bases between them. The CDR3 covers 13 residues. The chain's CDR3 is CASSPDTYNEQFF. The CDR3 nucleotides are TGTGCCAGCAGTCCAGACACCTACAATGAGCAGTTCTTC.

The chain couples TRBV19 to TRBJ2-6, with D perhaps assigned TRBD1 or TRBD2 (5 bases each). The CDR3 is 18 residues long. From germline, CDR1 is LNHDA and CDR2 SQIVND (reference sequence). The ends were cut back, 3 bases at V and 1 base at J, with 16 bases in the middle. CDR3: CASSIYVGAGSGANVLTF. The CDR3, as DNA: TGTGCCAGTAGTATTTACGTCGGGGCAGGGTCTGGGGCCAACGTCCTGACTTTC.

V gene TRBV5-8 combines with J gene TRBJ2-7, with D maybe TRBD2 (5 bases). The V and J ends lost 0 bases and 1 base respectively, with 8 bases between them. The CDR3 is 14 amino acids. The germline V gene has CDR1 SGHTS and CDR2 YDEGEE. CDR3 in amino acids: CASSLGPGSYEQYV. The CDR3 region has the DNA TGTGCCAGCAGCTTGGGTCCGGGGTCCTACGAGCAGTACGTC.

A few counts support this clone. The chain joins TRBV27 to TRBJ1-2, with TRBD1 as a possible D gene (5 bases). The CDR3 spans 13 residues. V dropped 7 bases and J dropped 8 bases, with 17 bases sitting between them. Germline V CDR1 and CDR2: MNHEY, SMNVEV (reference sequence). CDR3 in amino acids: CASTAGGAGGYTF. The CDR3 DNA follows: TGTGCCAGCACCGCAGGTGGGGCGGGAGGCTACACCTTC.

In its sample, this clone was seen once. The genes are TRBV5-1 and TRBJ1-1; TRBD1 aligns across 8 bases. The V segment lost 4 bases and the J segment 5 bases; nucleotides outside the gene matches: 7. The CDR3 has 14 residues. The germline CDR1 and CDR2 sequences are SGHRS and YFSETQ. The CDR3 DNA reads TGCGCCAGCAGCATCAGGGGGCTGGGAACTGAAGCTTTCTTT. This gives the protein CASSIRGLGTEAFF.